One T cell receptor (beta chain) is described in this entry. This CDR3 is built from 14 residues. V lost 3 bases, J lost 1 base, and 11 bases lay in between. Germline V gives CDR1 GTSNPN, CDR2 SVGIG (reference sequence). This sample stems from a study of control samples from healthy donors and cancer patients. Generated by immunoSEQ multiplex PCR, the TCRdb table keeps only in-frame clones and is missing some. The sample carries around 120,000 clones, more than 85% recorded once. The gene calls are TRBV30 and TRBJ2-3, with D perhaps matching TRBD1 (7 bases). Specimen: blood. The clonotype originates from a woman aged 18-30 years in good health. The CDR3 bases are TGTGCCTGGAGAGGAGGGGGCGGCACAGATACGCAGTATTTT. The encoded protein is CAWRGGGGTDTQYF.